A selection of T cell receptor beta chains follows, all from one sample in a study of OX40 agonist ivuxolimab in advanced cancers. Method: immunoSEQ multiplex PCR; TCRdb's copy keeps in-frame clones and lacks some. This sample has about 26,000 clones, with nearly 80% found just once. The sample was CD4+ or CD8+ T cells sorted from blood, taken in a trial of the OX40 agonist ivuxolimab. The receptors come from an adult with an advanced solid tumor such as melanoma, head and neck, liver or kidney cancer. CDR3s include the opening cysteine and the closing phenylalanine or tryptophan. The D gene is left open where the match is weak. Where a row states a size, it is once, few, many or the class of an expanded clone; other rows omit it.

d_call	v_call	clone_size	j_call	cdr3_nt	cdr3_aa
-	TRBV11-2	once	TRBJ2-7	TGTGCCAGCAGCTTAAAGATCGACGAGCAGTACTTC	CASSLKIDEQYF
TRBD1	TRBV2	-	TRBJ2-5	TGTGCCAGCAGCTCCGACAGGGTAGAGACCCAGTACTTC	CASSSDRVETQYF
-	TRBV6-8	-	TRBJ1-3	TGTGCCAGCTCGTATAATGGAATTGGCAGGATCTCTGGAAACACCATATATTTT	CASSYNGIGRISGNTIYF
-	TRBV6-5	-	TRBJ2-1	TGTGCCAGCAGTGGGGGGTCGCGGCCTCTCAATGAGCAGTTCTTC	CASSGGSRPLNEQFF
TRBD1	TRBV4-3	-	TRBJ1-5	TGCGCCAGCAGCCAAGATCAGGGACAGGGAAGTCAGCCCCAGCATTTT	CASSQDQGQGSQPQHF
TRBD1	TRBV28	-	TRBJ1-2	TGTGCCAGCAGTTCCCCTGGACAGGGCAGAAATGGCTACACCTTC	CASSSPGQGRNGYTF
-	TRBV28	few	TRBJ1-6	TGTGCCAGCAGTTCCCCCTTTACAGGGCTTTATAATTCACCCCTCCACTTT	CASSSPFTGLYNSPLHF
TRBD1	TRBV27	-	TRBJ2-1	TGTGCCAGCAGTTCCCTGGGGACAGGGAACAATGAGCAGTTCTTC	CASSSLGTGNNEQFF
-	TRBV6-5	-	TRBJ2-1	TGTGCCAGCAGTTACGGAGGGGGCGTCCCCTACAATGAGCAGTTCTTC	CASSYGGGVPYNEQFF
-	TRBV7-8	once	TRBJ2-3	TGTGCCAGCAGCTTAGTTGTAGTGGGAGCCACAGATACGCAGTATTTT	CASSLVVVGATDTQYF